The T cell receptor (beta chain) under discussion was sequenced for a study of T cell responses to AZD1222 COVID-19 vaccine. The CDR3 extends over 18 amino acids. Per germline, CDR1 SNHLY and CDR2 FYNNEI. V lost 4 bases to trimming and J lost 3 bases; unmatched junction nucleotides: 15. Sequenced by immunoSEQ multiplex PCR; TCRdb stores in-frame clones only, minus some. The repertoire includes 150,000 to 200,000 clones, approximately 86% of them detected once, and roughly 12% sits in the top ten. Study observations and caveats: The study sampled repertoires only after the peak T cell response.

Concerning this clone: Its cognate antigen is unknown.

The sequence was obtained from an adult who received the AZD1222 COVID-19 vaccine. The J gene is TRBJ2-5, the V gene TRBV2; TRBD1 matches at 9 bases. Sequencing used peripheral blood, obtained 28 days after the second AZD1222 dose. CDR3 sequence reads: CASSGAFGTGKTKETQYF. The CDR3 coding sequence is TGTGCCAGCAGTGGGGCTTTTGGGACAGGGAAAACCAAAGAGACCCAGTACTTC.